Given below is one TCR beta chain in context. This CDR3 contains 16 residues. Researchers collected 7.5 to 10 milliliters of peripheral blood from every single donor. Every sample yielded at least 6.5 million isolated PBMCs. The sample comes from a study of blood T cells in healthy people across ages. Together with a sample-barcoded 5' primer, a J-beta primer mix was included in a second PCR lasting about 6 to 11 cycles. A single record per CDR3 protein comes from TCRdb applying MiXCR to the 5' RACE reads. The data contain about 1.8 million distinct CDR3 sequences, approximately 50% of them singletons.

This clonotype was obtained from a woman in her thirties or forties in good health. The gene calls are TRBV21-1 and TRBJ2-7; the table's D gene call, TRBD2, was not cross checked with the DNA. TRBV21-1 is a pseudogene locus. Sequencing was performed on blood. The CDR3 DNA sequence: TGTGCCAGCACTACCCCGGGGACTAGTCGGTCCTACGAGCAGTACTTC. Translation: CASTTPGTSRSYEQYF.